This entry lists 5 T cell receptor beta chains sequenced from one sample in a study of T cells in Graves' hyperthyroidism and ophthalmopathy. TCR beta CDR3 region amplification was performed from RNA transcripts. The TCR CDR3 was amplified in a first-round RT-PCR using the HTBI primer set. TCRdb reanalysed the multiplex PCR reads using MiXCR and keeps one entry per CDR3 protein. Of fewer than 650,000 distinct CDR3 sequences listed, around 15% were seen once; the top ten hold approximately 14%. The sequenced material came from blood. These receptors were collected from a woman between 40 and 55 years old with Graves' hyperthyroidism.

Details on this clonotype: This could be a read error, since a much larger clone is one nucleotide away. V usage is TRBV6-1 and J usage is TRBJ2-1; 11 bases are a match to TRBD2. Germline-derived CDR1 and CDR2 are MNHNS and SASEGT. The CDR3 contains 15 residues. CDR3 sequence: CASSELAGGYSEQFF. CDR3 nucleotides: TGTGCCAGCAGTGAACTAGCGGGAGGATACAGTGAGCAGTTCTTC.

This clonotype was seen a handful of times. The chain uses TRBV20-1 and TRBJ2-1; unclear D gene. The CDR3 length is 10 residues. Germline V lookup: CDR1 DFQATT, CDR2 SNEGSKA (reference sequence). V lost 3 bases and J lost 7, with 4 bases in between. Written as DNA, the CDR3 is TGCAGTGCTAGCATTAATGAGCAGTTCTTC. Its protein is CSASINEQFF.

This clonotype was detected many times. The J gene is TRBJ2-1, the V gene TRBV28, with D hard to call. Per germline, CDR1 MDHEN and CDR2 SYDVKM. This CDR3 region has 13 residues. V lost 2 bases, J lost 8 bases, and 10 bases lay in between. CDR3: CASSLGVADEQFF. The CDR3 coding sequence is TGTGCCAGCAGTTTAGGGGTAGCAGATGAGCAGTTCTTC.

The V and J genes are TRBV28 and TRBJ1-1; D gene ambiguous. V shed 3 bases and J shed 6 bases, with 8 bases lying between them. The CDR3 has 12 amino acids. The germline V gene encodes CDR1 MDHEN and CDR2 SYDVKM. The CDR3 here is CASSFMAAEAFF. The CDR3 DNA is TGTGCCAGCAGTTTCATGGCAGCTGAAGCTTTCTTT.

Only one count was recorded for this clonotype. The chain employs TRBV11-2 and TRBJ1-3; tentative D call: TRBD1 (6 bases). Between the trimmed V and J ends, which lost 4 bases and 4 bases, there was a span of 14 bases. CDR1 and CDR2 from the germline V gene are SGHAT and FQNNGV. The CDR3 runs to 15 residues. CDR3 protein: CASSSIQGAGNTIYF. The CDR3 nucleotides read TGTGCCAGCAGCTCGATACAGGGAGCAGGAAACACCATATATTTT.